This TCR beta chain was sequenced in a study of PD-L1 blockade in urothelial cancer. For the study at large: From 2014, patients received atezolizumab, given as 1,200 mg intravenously every 3 weeks.

Spiked synthetic TCR analogs estimated absolute template abundance per PCR. Produced via immunoSEQ multiplex PCR; TCRdb's table is partial and in-frame only. The table has 75,000 to 95,000 clones, 90% seen once. V lost 3 bases, J lost 7 bases, and 10 bases lay in between. The V gene's germline CDR1 is MNHNS and CDR2 SASEGT. The CDR3 length is 13 residues. The rearrangement links TRBV6-1 to TRBJ1-5; D uncertain. The source material was PBMCs, sampled around atezolizumab (anti-PD-L1) treatment. The TCR was taken from a man aged 55-75 years with urothelial cancer. CDR3 coding DNA: TGTGCCAGCAGTGACGGTCAGAGGCAGCCCCAGCATTTT. Translated: CASSDGQRQPQHF.